The 27 T cell receptor beta chains below come from one sample, sequenced in a study of blood T cell repertoires in COVID-19. Sequencing used immunoSEQ multiplex PCR; TCRdb keeps in-frame clones, though not all of them. This repertoire shows around 280,000 clones, roughly 86% found once; its top ten account for roughly 2.1%. The sequenced sample consisted of peripheral blood. Receptor source: a woman aged 25 to 45 who had recovered from COVID-19.

The rearrangement uses TRBV4-1 and TRBJ2-7; 9 positions match TRBD1. CDR1 is MGHRA and CDR2 is YSYEKL in the germline V gene. The CDR3 is made up of 15 amino acids. Germline trimming cut 2 bases from V and 4 bases from J; bases unmatched to any gene: 6. The CDR3 here is CASSQPTGGAYEQYF. The CDR3 DNA reads TGCGCCAGCAGCCAACCCACAGGGGGCGCATACGAGCAGTACTTC.

V is TRBV6-6 and J is TRBJ2-7; 7 bases map to TRBD2. This CDR3 spans 12 amino acids. J lost 5 bases, V lost 9 bases, and 7 bases had no gene match. Germline CDR1 MNHNY, CDR2 SVGAGI (reference sequence). CDR3 DNA: TGTGCCAGTTGGGGACTACAGAACGAGCAGTACTTC. Protein product: CASWGLQNEQYF.

The chain links TRBV28 to TRBJ1-2; no clear D gene. V lost 4 bases and J lost 1, with 10 bases in between. CDR3 length: 14 residues. Germline values: CDR1 MDHEN, CDR2 SYDVKM. As DNA, the CDR3 is TGTGCCAGCAGTTGGGTGGGAGTTAACTATGGCTACACCTTC. Its protein product is CASSWVGVNYGYTF.

J is TRBJ1-4 and V is TRBV27; 7 positions match TRBD1. The ends lost 2 bases at V and 4 bases at J; junction bases unmatched: 7. The CDR3 covers 16 residues. Per the germline V gene, CDR1 is MNHEY and CDR2 is SMNVEV (reference sequence). CDR3: CASSLKPGQVNEKLFF. DNA for the CDR3: TGTGCCAGCAGTTTAAAACCCGGACAGGTTAATGAAAAACTGTTTTTT.

The rearrangement uses TRBV6-5 and TRBJ2-7; 9 bases line up with TRBD1. This CDR3 comprises 13 residues. Germline V gives CDR1 MNHEY, CDR2 SVGAGI. The trim removed 5 bases at V and 5 bases at J, leaving 4 bases unmatched. CDR3 residues: CASSRDRVNEQYF. In nucleotides, the CDR3 is TGTGCCAGCAGTCGGGACAGGGTTAACGAGCAGTACTTC.

This chain uses TRBV12-3 or TRBV12-4 with TRBJ2-3; no clear D gene. The CDR3 totals 12 residues. Trimming took off 3 bases at V and 5 bases at J, with 6 bases between the two ends. Here the CDR3 DNA reads TGTGCCAGCAGTTTGAGAAGAGATACGCAGTATTTT. This encodes CASSLRRDTQYF.

The V and J genes are TRBV27 and TRBJ2-7; possibly TRBD1 for D (6 bases). Germline V CDR1 and CDR2: MNHEY, SMNVEV (reference sequence). With 3 bases removed from V and 5 bases from J, the gap between germline ends came to 11 bases. There are 13 residues in the CDR3. CDR3 nucleotide sequence: TGTGCCAGCAGTTTGGTCAGGGGAAACGAGCAGTACTTC. Protein: CASSLVRGNEQYF.

The chain recombines TRBV27 with TRBJ1-5, with 8 bases matching TRBD1. Germline CDR1 and CDR2: MNHEY and SMNVEV (reference sequence). With V trimmed by 4 bases and J by 6 bases, 5 bases remained unmatched. The CDR3 runs to 14 residues. CDR3 in amino acids: CASSSGQGGQPQHF. The CDR3 DNA reads as TGTGCCAGCAGTTCAGGACAGGGTGGTCAGCCCCAGCATTTT.

This clone was counted once. This sequence joins TRBV9 and TRBJ2-5; TRBD2 agrees at 9 bases. Per germline, CDR1 SGDLS and CDR2 YYNGEE. The CDR3 runs 16 residues. Germline trimming cut 2 bases from V and 0 bases from J; bases unmatched to any gene: 5. CDR3 in DNA: TGTGCCAGCAGCGTGGGGCTAGCGGGAAACCAAGAGACCCAGTACTTC. Amino acids: CASSVGLAGNQETQYF.

About this clone: The junction shows a germline mismatch at one end, possibly a read error. The V and J genes are TRBV7-7 and TRBJ2-5; D is perhaps TRBD1 (6 bases). The germline V gene encodes CDR1 SSHAT and CDR2 FNYEAQ (reference sequence). The CDR3 has 14 residues. The CDR3 coding sequence is TGTGCTAGCAGCGCATACAGGGACCAAGAGACCCAGTACTTC. This codes for CASSAYRDQETQYF.

This clone was counted a single time. The CDR3 sequence is CATSRRDSPTSTDTQYF. The CDR3 nucleotides are TGTGCCACCAGCAGACGGGACAGCCCAACTAGCACAGATACGCAGTATTTT. V gene TRBV15 combines with J gene TRBJ2-3, with 7 bases matching TRBD1. V dropped 2 bases and J dropped 0; count of bases not matched to a gene: 8. CDR3 length: 17 amino acids. Germline loops: CDR1 LNHNV, CDR2 YYDKDF (reference sequence).

The chain employs TRBV6-1 and TRBJ2-7; TRBD2 aligns across 10 bases. The CDR3 is 14 residues long. Trimming removed 3 bases from V and 5 bases from J; junction bases left unmatched: 4. The germline gives CDR1 MNHNS, CDR2 SASEGT. The CDR3 region is CASSDRLAGHEQYF. The DNA for the CDR3 is TGTGCCAGCAGTGACAGACTAGCGGGTCACGAGCAGTACTTC.

The rearrangement uses TRBV19 and TRBJ1-6, with 10 bases lining up with TRBD1. J gave up 8 bases and V 7 bases, and 8 bases lay outside the gene matches. The CDR3 spans 15 residues. Germline-derived CDR1 and CDR2 are LNHDA and SQIVND (reference sequence). CDR3 region: CASNPGTGEYSPLHF. CDR3 nucleotides: TGTGCCAGTAATCCCGGGACAGGGGAATATTCACCCCTCCACTTT.

The chain combines TRBV30 with TRBJ1-6; 7 bases agree with TRBD1. The germline gives CDR1 GTSNPN, CDR2 SVGIG (reference sequence). The trim removed 4 bases at V and 5 bases at J, leaving 2 bases unmatched. The CDR3 loop spans 13 amino acids. The CDR3 loop is CAWNDRDNSPLHF. CDR3 nucleotide sequence: TGTGCCTGGAACGACAGGGATAATTCACCCCTCCACTTT.

The V call is TRBV5-6, the J call TRBJ2-7, with 7 bases identical to TRBD2. In germline, CDR1 is SGHDT, CDR2 YYEEEE. The trim removed 4 bases at V and 0 bases at J, leaving 1 base unmatched. The CDR3 consists of 13 residues. CDR3 sequence: CASSRDYSYEQYF. The CDR3, as DNA: TGTGCCAGCAGCAGGGACTACTCCTACGAGCAGTACTTC.

The chain is built from TRBV19 and TRBJ2-2; 9 positions agree with TRBD2. V lost 1 base, J lost 1 base, and 1 base stayed unmatched. In germline, CDR1 is LNHDA, CDR2 SQIVND (reference sequence). CDR3 length: 16 residues. CDR3: CASSIVLAGNTGELFF. The CDR3 region has the DNA TGTGCCAGTAGTATAGTACTAGCGGGGAACACCGGGGAGCTGTTTTTT.

This chain joins TRBV28 and TRBJ2-2; 9 positions agree with TRBD2. The V gene's germline CDR1 is MDHEN and CDR2 SYDVKM. The CDR3 totals 20 residues. Trimming took 0 bases from V and 3 from J; bases not matched to a gene: 14. The CDR3 DNA sequence: TGTGCCAGCAGTTTATGGCCCCCATTAGCGGGAGTGCAGGACACCGGGGAGCTGTTTTTT. Its protein is CASSLWPPLAGVQDTGELFF.

This clone is medium-sized (0.01 to 0.1%) within its sample. The chain joins TRBV19 to TRBJ1-2, with a possible D match to TRBD1 (5 bases). V was trimmed by 3 bases and J by 5 bases, leaving 16 bases between them. From germline, CDR1 is LNHDA and CDR2 SQIVND (reference sequence). This CDR3 region has 15 residues. Here the CDR3 reads CASSMVAGIIYGYTF. CDR3 in DNA: TGTGCCAGTAGTATGGTCGCAGGGATCATATATGGCTACACCTTC.

This chain links TRBV11-2 with TRBJ1-5; 10 nucleotides align to TRBD1. Germline V gene data show CDR1 as SGHAT and CDR2 as FQNNGV. Trimming cost V 3 bases and J 7 bases; bases outside gene matches: 9. The CDR3 has 16 amino acids. The CDR3 sequence: CASSLTGGYVGQPQHF. The CDR3, as DNA: TGTGCCAGCAGCTTGACAGGGGGCTATGTAGGGCAGCCCCAGCATTTT.

This clone was observed a single time. With a much larger clone just one base away, this may be a read error. The CDR3 loop is CASRWGGTEAFF. The DNA for the CDR3 is TGTGCCAGCAGGTGGGGGGGCACTGAAGCTTTCTTT. The gene calls are TRBV13 and TRBJ1-1; D is possibly TRBD1 (5 bases). Deletions cut 6 bases from V and 4 bases from J, with 9 bases between. There are 12 residues in the CDR3. Germline values: CDR1 PRHDT, CDR2 FYEKMQ (reference sequence).

The chain links TRBV4-1 to TRBJ2-1; 9 nucleotides match TRBD2. CDR1 is MGHRA, CDR2 YSYEKL, per germline. The V and J ends lost 1 base and 1 base, in that order; junction bases with no gene match: 2. This CDR3 has 16 residues. As DNA, the CDR3 is TGCGCCAGCAGCCAAGGGCTAGCGGGATCCTACAATGAGCAGTTCTTC. Encoded protein: CASSQGLAGSYNEQFF.

This clone was seen only a few times. The chain is built from TRBV7-9 and TRBJ1-2; the D gene is possibly TRBD1 (6 bases). V lost 5 bases, J lost 9 bases, and 10 bases lay in between. Germline V gene sequence: CDR1 SEHNR, CDR2 FQNEAQ (reference sequence). The CDR3 sequence is 11 residues long. In DNA form, the CDR3 reads TGTGCCAGCAGCCTACGGGACAGCTACACCTTC. The encoded protein is CASSLRDSYTF.

V and J are TRBV4-1 and TRBJ1-6; TRBD1 might be the D (5 bases). Trimming cost V 4 bases and J 7 bases, with 11 bases left between them. The germline gives CDR1 MGHRA, CDR2 YSYEKL. The CDR3 contains 14 residues. CDR3 in amino acids: CASSPRGGNSPLHF. CDR3 DNA: TGCGCCAGCAGCCCCCGGGGGGGGAATTCACCCCTCCACTTT.

This clone was recorded once. The V call is TRBV27, the J call TRBJ2-7; TRBD1 agrees at 9 bases. The trim removed 2 bases at V and 4 bases at J, leaving 3 bases unmatched. CDR3 length: 14 residues. CDR1 is MNHEY, CDR2 SMNVEV, per germline (reference sequence). The CDR3 DNA reads TGTGCCAGCAGTTTAGGGACAGGGATATACGAGCAGTACTTC. Protein sequence: CASSLGTGIYEQYF.

This chain links TRBV28 with TRBJ1-5; no firm D call. The V gene's germline CDR1 is MDHEN and CDR2 SYDVKM. V lost 3 bases and J lost 3, with 3 bases in between. The CDR3 is 12 residues long. CDR3 protein: CASSFYNQPQHF. Written as DNA, the CDR3 is TGTGCCAGCAGTTTTTACAATCAGCCCCAGCATTTT. Full variable domain (rest looked up from reference TRBV28 and TRBJ1-5): DVKVTQSSRYLVKRTGEKVFLECVQDMDHENMFWYRQDPGLGLRLIYFSYDVKMKEKGDIPEGYSVSREKKERFSLILESASTNQTSMYLCASSFYNQPQHFGDGTRLSIL.

The rearrangement uses TRBV4-1 and TRBJ2-7; D perhaps matches TRBD1 (5 bases). Germline V lookup: CDR1 MGHRA, CDR2 YSYEKL. The CDR3 length is 11 residues. V was pared by 4 bases and J by 6 bases, with 7 bases between. Here the CDR3 DNA reads TGCGCCAGCAGCCGAGACAGCGAGCAGTACTTC. It codes for CASSRDSEQYF.

The chain combines TRBV27 with TRBJ2-1; TRBD1 agrees at 9 bases. V lost 5 bases and J lost 0; bases outside the gene matches: 5. CDR1 and CDR2 from the germline V gene are MNHEY and SMNVEV (reference sequence). CDR3 length equals 16 residues. The CDR3 is CASSPKTGGSYNEQFF. The CDR3 region has the DNA TGTGCCAGCAGTCCCAAGACAGGGGGCTCCTACAATGAGCAGTTCTTC.